Presented here are 32 T cell receptor beta chains from one specimen sequenced in a study. A single record per CDR3 protein comes from TCRdb applying MiXCR to the RT-PCR reads. The repertoire holds some 6,500 distinct CDR3 sequences, with 90% to 95% as singletons. Sequenced input: memory CD4+ T cells from blood. The receptors come from a female donor in good health, serving as a healthy control.

On this clonotype: The size of this beta chain means little, since it is a stray read in a library made for alpha chains. CDR3: CASRISGGAGETQYF. The CDR3 DNA reads as TGTGCCAGCAGGATTAGCGGGGGGGCCGGGGAGACCCAGTACTTC. This chain joins TRBV6-1 and TRBJ2-5; 11 nucleotides agree with TRBD2. V lost 6 bases to trimming and J lost 5 bases; unmatched junction nucleotides: 8. Germline CDR1 is MNHNS and CDR2 is SASEGT. The CDR3 is made up of 15 amino acids.

About this clonotype itself: Since it is a stray read in a library aimed at alpha chains, this beta chain has a size that is not meaningful. The rearrangement uses TRBV29-1 and TRBJ2-2, with TRBD1 identical over 7 bases. Germline lookup yields CDR1 SQVTM and CDR2 ANQGSEA. V dropped 7 bases and J dropped 4; count of bases not matched to a gene: 9. The CDR3 sequence is 14 residues long. CDR3 sequence reads: CSAPTGLGTGELFF. The DNA for the CDR3 is TGCAGCGCTCCGACAGGGTTGGGCACCGGGGAGCTGTTTTTT.

This clonotype showed up just once. Because the library targeted alpha chains, this beta chain is an off-target read whose size means little. The J gene is TRBJ1-4, the V gene TRBV5-1; TRBD1 is a possible D gene (6 bases). Germline V CDR1 and CDR2: SGHRS, YFSETQ. The CDR3 covers 14 residues. Between the trimmed V and J ends, which lost 0 bases and 8 bases, there was a span of 11 bases. The CDR3 nucleotides read TGCGCCAGCAGCTTGGCCCGTGGACAGGAAAAACTGTTTTTT. It codes for CASSLARGQEKLFF.

With regard to this clonotype: This beta chain turned up in a library designed for alpha chains; as an off-target read, its abundance says little. This chain joins TRBV24-1 and TRBJ1-2; 9 bases map to TRBD1. Germline assignment: CDR1 KGHDR and CDR2 SFDVKD. With 3 bases clipped from V and 7 bases from J, the junction kept 14 bases outside the gene matches. The length of the CDR3 is 17 residues. The CDR3 region has the DNA TGTGCCACCAGTGATCCGTCCGTCCCGGGACAGGGCGGTGGCTACACCTTC. Its translation is CATSDPSVPGQGGGYTF.

Points on this clonotype: With the library built for alpha chains, this beta chain is off target and its frequency is not meaningful. This sequence joins TRBV12-3 or TRBV12-4 and TRBJ2-2; D is ambiguous. Trimming took off 3 bases at V and 6 bases at J, with 11 bases between the two ends. The CDR3 loop spans 14 amino acids. The CDR3, as DNA: TGTGCCAGCAGTTTCTATGGGGAAGCCGGGGAGCTGTTTTTT. Translated: CASSFYGEAGELFF.

About this clonotype itself: In a library made to pick up alpha chains, this beta chain is a stray read with a size that means little. The V gene is TRBV10-3, the J gene TRBJ1-3; D might be TRBD1 (5 bases). V shed 10 bases and J shed 0 bases, with 16 bases lying between them. This CDR3 comprises 15 residues. CDR1 and CDR2 (germline): ENHRY, SYGVKD. Written as DNA, the CDR3 is TGTGCCACCCGCAGGGCAGAGACCTCTGGAAACACCATATATTTT. Its protein product is CATRRAETSGNTIYF.

Remarks on this clonotype: A library made for alpha chains picked up this beta chain off target, so its size means little. This chain joins TRBV10-2 and TRBJ1-1, with no clear D. Between the trimmed V and J ends, which lost 5 bases and 6 bases, there was a span of 10 bases. The CDR3 spans 12 residues. Germline-derived CDR1 and CDR2 are WSHSY and SAAADI. The CDR3 loop is CASSPGSAEAFF. The CDR3 nucleotides are TGCGCCAGCAGTCCGGGAAGCGCTGAAGCTTTCTTT.

A note on this clonotype: As an off-target read in a library built for alpha chains, this beta chain has a frequency of little significance. This chain joins TRBV29-1 and TRBJ1-2; possible D gene TRBD1, 6 bases. Deletions cut 6 bases from V and 4 bases from J, with 15 bases between. Germline lookup yields CDR1 SQVTM and CDR2 ANQGSEA. The CDR3 is made up of 13 amino acids. This CDR3 is CSVRGTNTYGYTF. CDR3 in DNA: TGCAGCGTCAGAGGGACAAACACCTATGGCTACACCTTC.

As regards this clonotype: The library was prepared for alpha chains; this beta chain is a stray read, so its frequency means little. This sequence joins TRBV20-1 and TRBJ1-1; D is undetermined. CDR3 size: 11 residues. Trimming took off 6 bases at V and 11 bases at J, with 16 bases between the two ends. Germline V gives CDR1 DFQATT, CDR2 SNEGSKA (reference sequence). CDR3 nucleotides: TGCAGTGCCCAAATTCAGCTCAGGGCTTTCTTT. As protein: CSAQIQLRAFF.

For this clonotype: This beta chain turned up in a library designed for alpha chains; as an off-target read, its abundance says little. The chain employs TRBV20-1 and TRBJ1-1; 7 bases line up with TRBD1. This CDR3 spans 14 amino acids. Germline loops: CDR1 DFQATT, CDR2 SNEGSKA (reference sequence). Losses at the gene ends were 8 bases for V and 4 bases for J; bases not matched to a gene: 13. The CDR3 loop reads CSTTRGGRSTEAFF. CDR3 nucleotide sequence: TGCAGTACAACCAGGGGGGGCAGGAGCACTGAAGCTTTCTTT.

In the case of this clonotype: In a library made to pick up alpha chains, this beta chain is a stray read with a size that means little. This chain connects TRBV29-1 to TRBJ2-7, with 12 bases aligning to TRBD1. Germline-derived CDR1 and CDR2 are SQVTM and ANQGSEA. This CDR3 comprises 14 residues. Trimming at V came to 6 bases and at J to 5 bases, leaving 8 bases not matched to a gene. CDR3 region: CSVGEGTGGDEQYF. The CDR3 DNA sequence: TGCAGCGTGGGGGAGGGGACAGGGGGCGACGAGCAGTACTTC.

Comment on this clonotype: A library made for alpha chains picked up this beta chain off target, so its size means little. The chain carries TRBV5-6 and TRBJ2-7, with 13 bases identical to TRBD2. CDR3 size: 18 residues. The junction had 14 bases not matched to a gene; V was cut back by 6 bases and J by 2 bases. CDR1 and CDR2 from the germline V gene are SGHDT and YYEEEE. CDR3 sequence reads: CASTLMFTSGRAPYEQYF. The CDR3 region has the DNA TGTGCCAGCACCCTCATGTTCACTAGCGGGAGGGCCCCCTACGAGCAGTACTTC.

This clonotype was seen just once. This beta chain came through as a stray read in a library set up for alpha chains, and its size says little. The CDR3 coding sequence is TGTGCCAGCAGCTTAGGTTCGGCGGGAGGGGCCCAGGGCAATGAGCAGTTCTTC. Translated, it gives CASSLGSAGGAQGNEQFF. The chain combines TRBV11-1 with TRBJ2-1; 9 bases match TRBD2. This CDR3 has 18 amino acids. V shed 1 base and J 6 bases; nucleotides not matched to a gene: 13. Germline values: CDR1 SGHAT, CDR2 FQDESV (reference sequence).

There are a few counts of this clonotype. This beta chain is an off-target read within a library intended for alpha chains, so its frequency means little. The chain employs TRBV5-1 and TRBJ2-5, with D tentatively TRBD2 (5 bases). This CDR3 has 14 residues. The V gene lost 4 bases and the J gene lost 1 base, with 11 bases spanning the gap. Germline-derived CDR1 and CDR2 are SGHRS and YFSETQ. The CDR3 DNA follows: TGCGCCAGCAGCCCGGGATCAACCCAAGAGACCCAGTACTTC. It codes for CASSPGSTQETQYF.

A note on this clonotype: Because this beta chain is a stray read in a library intended to capture alpha chains, its abundance should not be given much weight. This chain uses TRBV12-3 or TRBV12-4 with TRBJ1-5, with D unclear. V dropped 4 bases and J dropped 4 bases, with 8 bases sitting between them. The CDR3 runs to 13 residues. CDR3 sequence: CASSYGPNQPQHF. The DNA for the CDR3 is TGTGCCAGCAGTTACGGGCCGAATCAGCCCCAGCATTTT.

On this clonotype itself: This beta chain is an off-target read within a library intended for alpha chains, so its frequency means little. Written as DNA, the CDR3 is TGTGCCAGCAGCCACGGGGGCCGCGGGGGCTACACCTTC. Translating gives CASSHGGRGGYTF. V is TRBV6-1 and J is TRBJ1-2, with D perhaps TRBD1 (6 bases). Germline CDR1 and CDR2: MNHNS and SASEGT. The CDR3 has 13 amino acids. Trimming took 6 bases from V and 8 from J, leaving 16 bases between them.

Concerning this clonotype: Being off target in a library aimed at alpha chains, this beta chain has a size of little meaning. This rearrangement joins TRBV6-2 or TRBV6-3 to TRBJ2-1, with D perhaps TRBD1 (5 bases). This CDR3 is built from 15 residues. The germline V and J ends were trimmed by 5 bases and 5 bases, with 16 bases remaining between them. The germline V gene has CDR1 MNHEY and CDR2 SVGEGT. The CDR3 loop reads CASSDSRRSNNEQFF. For the CDR3, the DNA is TGTGCCAGCAGTGACAGTAGAAGATCGAACAATGAGCAGTTCTTC.

Points on this clonotype: This beta chain turned up in a library designed for alpha chains; as an off-target read, its abundance says little. The rearrangement links TRBV20-1 to TRBJ2-7; the D call may be TRBD1 or TRBD2 (5 bases each). CDR1 and CDR2 from the germline V gene are DFQATT and SNEGSKA (reference sequence). This CDR3 region has 14 residues. Trimming pared 0 bases from V and 3 bases from J, leaving 12 bases between. CDR3 residues: CSARDQGVNYEQYF. For the CDR3, the DNA is TGCAGTGCTAGAGATCAGGGAGTTAACTACGAGCAGTACTTC.

As regards this clonotype: This beta chain turned up in a library designed for alpha chains; as an off-target read, its abundance says little. This chain joins TRBV6-5 and TRBJ2-7; D unresolved. The CDR3 spans 14 residues. Germline assignment: CDR1 MNHEY and CDR2 SVGAGI. Trimming shortened V by 0 bases and J by 1 base, and 7 bases separated the two germline ends. The CDR3 here is CASSYSTQSYEQYF. The CDR3 nucleotides read TGTGCCAGCAGTTACTCGACTCAGTCCTACGAGCAGTACTTC.

A note on this clonotype: This beta chain is a stray sequence in a library constructed for alpha chains; its clone size is not meaningful. The rearrangement uses TRBV20-1 and TRBJ1-1; D call uncertain. Germline values: CDR1 DFQATT, CDR2 SNEGSKA (reference sequence). This CDR3 spans 13 amino acids. V dropped 3 bases and J dropped 6 bases, with 14 bases sitting between them. CDR3 sequence (DNA): TGCAGTGCTAGCCCAGGAAGAATTCCTGAAGCTTTCTTT. Translated: CSASPGRIPEAFF.

This clonotype showed up just once. Within a library made for alpha chains, this beta chain is off target, and its count is uninformative. The chain has TRBV20-1 and TRBJ2-3; D unresolved. The CDR3 is made up of 10 amino acids. Germline assignment: CDR1 DFQATT and CDR2 SNEGSKA (reference sequence). Between the trimmed V and J ends, which lost 6 bases and 7 bases, there was a span of 8 bases. Here the CDR3 reads CSAQFNTQYF. DNA of the CDR3: TGCAGTGCCCAGTTCAATACGCAGTATTTT.

A word on this clonotype: This beta chain came through as a stray read in a library set up for alpha chains, and its size says little. This sequence joins TRBV5-1 and TRBJ1-6; D may be TRBD1 (5 bases). V lost 0 bases and J lost 7, with 8 bases in between. The germline CDR1 and CDR2 sequences are SGHRS and YFSETQ. The length of the CDR3 is 14 residues. The CDR3, as DNA: TGCGCCAGCAGCTTGGCGACAGTGAATTCACCCCTCCACTTT. The encoded protein is CASSLATVNSPLHF.

Concerning this clonotype: With the library built for alpha chains, this beta chain is off target and its frequency is not meaningful. This chain uses TRBV12-3 or TRBV12-4 with TRBJ1-1, with 11 bases lining up with TRBD1. The CDR3 spans 14 residues. The V segment lost 8 bases and the J segment 1 base; nucleotides outside the gene matches: 3. CDR3 in amino acids: CASCGTGGNTEAFF. In DNA, the CDR3 is TGTGCCAGCTGCGGGACAGGGGGGAACACTGAAGCTTTCTTT.

To note about this clonotype: A library prepared for alpha chains yielded this beta chain as an off-target read; its size is of little meaning. The chain uses TRBV7-3 and TRBJ2-5, with 13 positions matching TRBD2. Germline V gene lookup returns CDR1 SGHTA and CDR2 FQGTGA. CDR3 length equals 16 residues. V shed 5 bases and J 5 bases; nucleotides not matched to a gene: 8. CDR3 coding DNA: TGTGCCAGCAGCCGGGGACTAGCGGGAATTCGTGAGACCCAGTACTTC. This sequence encodes CASSRGLAGIRETQYF.

Comments on this clonotype: The size of this beta chain means little, since it is a stray read in a library made for alpha chains. V and J are TRBV29-1 and TRBJ2-3; D remains ambiguous. Germline V lookup: CDR1 SQVTM, CDR2 ANQGSEA. The CDR3 is made up of 13 amino acids. The V gene lost 7 bases and the J gene lost 0 bases, with 11 bases spanning the gap. CDR3 sequence: CSARPPSTDTQYF. The CDR3 DNA follows: TGCAGCGCCCGCCCCCCGAGCACAGATACGCAGTATTTT.

About this clonotype: This beta chain is a stray sequence in a library constructed for alpha chains; its clone size is not meaningful. V usage is TRBV10-1 and J usage is TRBJ2-5; D unclear. The ends were cut back, 4 bases at V and 0 bases at J, with 6 bases in the middle. CDR3 length equals 13 residues. Germline V lookup: CDR1 WNHNN, CDR2 SYGVQD (reference sequence). The DNA of the CDR3 is TGCGCCAGCAGTGTTCAGTACCAAGAGACCCAGTACTTC. Protein sequence: CASSVQYQETQYF.

In the case of this clonotype: The library was designed around alpha chains, so this beta chain is a stray read whose abundance carries little weight. The J gene is TRBJ1-1, the V gene TRBV6-4, with D unresolved. Germline lookup yields CDR1 MRHNA and CDR2 SNTAGT. V was trimmed by 0 bases and J by 3 bases, leaving 14 bases between them. The CDR3 is made up of 16 amino acids. CDR3 coding DNA: TGTGCCAGCAGTGACTCAATCGCGCGGTTGGACACTGAAGCTTTCTTT. This sequence encodes CASSDSIARLDTEAFF.

Regarding this clonotype: With the library built for alpha chains, this beta chain is off target and its frequency is not meaningful. V gene TRBV24-1 combines with J gene TRBJ2-3; the D call may be TRBD1 or TRBD2 (5 bases each). V was pared by 4 bases and J by 6 bases, with 13 bases between. Germline V gene sequence: CDR1 KGHDR, CDR2 SFDVKD. CDR3 size: 14 residues. The CDR3 here is CATSETGTSDTQYF. In DNA form, the CDR3 reads TGTGCCACCAGTGAAACGGGGACCTCGGATACGCAGTATTTT.

As for this clonotype: This beta chain appears as a stray read in a library generated for alpha chains; its size is not informative. The chain uses TRBV20-1 and TRBJ2-7; 7 bases map to TRBD1. The J segment lost 0 bases and the V segment lost 6 bases, leaving 8 bases of the junction unmatched. Germline V gene lookup returns CDR1 DFQATT and CDR2 SNEGSKA (reference sequence). There are 14 residues in the CDR3. The CDR3 bases are TGCAGTGCGGGGAGACGGACAGGCTCCTACGAGCAGTACTTC. It codes for CSAGRRTGSYEQYF.

As for this clonotype: Found in a library prepared for alpha chains, this beta chain is an off-target read, and its abundance has little meaning. The gene calls are TRBV7-3 and TRBJ1-5; D is undetermined. V shed 4 bases and J shed 5 bases, with 9 bases lying between them. Germline V gene data show CDR1 as SGHTA and CDR2 as FQGTGA. CDR3 length equals 13 residues. The CDR3 reads CASSSQLDQPQHF. The DNA of the CDR3 is TGTGCCAGCAGCTCCCAACTTGATCAGCCCCAGCATTTT.

As for this clonotype: This beta chain represents an off-target read in a library built for alpha chains; its size is of limited meaning. The chain employs TRBV11-2 and TRBJ1-6; 8 bases map to TRBD1. Germline loops: CDR1 SGHAT, CDR2 FQNNGV. This CDR3 is 16 amino acids long. V lost 4 bases and J lost 5; bases outside the gene matches: 7. The DNA for the CDR3 is TGTGCCAGCAGCTCGATAGACAGGGGTGATAATTCACCCCTCCACTTT. Translation gives CASSSIDRGDNSPLHF. Based on the CDR3 plus reference TRBV11-2 and TRBJ1-6, the full variable domain is EAGVAQSPRYKIIEKRQSVAFWCNPISGHATLYWYQQILGQGPKLLIQFQNNGVVDDSQLPKDRFSAERLKGVDSTLKIQPAKLEDSAVYLCASSSIDRGDNSPLHFGNGTRLTVT.

Regarding this clonotype: Since it is a stray read in a library aimed at alpha chains, this beta chain has a size that is not meaningful. The chain employs TRBV12-3 or TRBV12-4 and TRBJ2-2; no reliable D call. With 2 bases removed from V and 4 bases from J, the gap between germline ends came to 11 bases. The CDR3 runs to 15 residues. The CDR3 loop reads CASSLPPPATGELFF. The CDR3 DNA follows: TGTGCCAGCAGTTTACCCCCTCCGGCCACCGGGGAGCTGTTTTTT.